The clone carrying this TCR beta chain was detected a few times. Its specificity is not known. The data were obtained in a study of T-cell memory formation after mild COVID-19. On the study more broadly: Each donor largely had its own TCR clusters.

General study findings and limits: Proof of SARS-CoV-2 specificity was absent for the second-wave clones that crested on day 37.

5'RACE with constant-segment primers yielded barcoded, UMI-tagged TCR alpha and TCR beta cDNA libraries. TCRdb processed the 5' RACE reads anew with MiXCR; each CDR3 protein has one entry. The sample has about 200,000 distinct CDR3 sequences, around 18% seen once. The germline V and J ends were trimmed by 3 bases and 5 bases, with 13 bases remaining between them. The CDR3 runs 14 residues. The germline gives CDR1 SQVTM, CDR2 ANQGSEA. The sequence was collected from an adult woman who had mild COVID-19 (a few samples of this study predate the infection). Cell type and time point are not known. The sample consisted of PBMCs or a T cell subset sorted from them (not recorded which). The chain recombines TRBV29-1 with TRBJ2-2; the D is unclear. In nucleotides, the CDR3 is TGCAGCGTTGATGCGAGTCCCTTGACCGGGGAGCTGTTTTTT. The encoded protein is CSVDASPLTGELFF.